The source of this T cell receptor beta chain is a study of regulatory T cells in long-lasting Graves disease. Time point here: newly diagnosed GD, antithyroid drugs for less than 3 months. There was RNA extracted from PBMCs, and the TCR library was made from it. It was American Thyroid Association guidelines that determined Graves' disease diagnosis. Germline V gene lookup returns CDR1 DFQATT and CDR2 SNEGSKA (reference sequence). V shed 0 bases and J shed 11 bases, with 10 bases lying between them. The CDR3 length is 12 residues. Assembly of TCR beta libraries relied on iRepertoire HTBI primers together with Arm-PCR of CDR3 regions. TCRdb ran MiXCR on the multiplex PCR reads and lists one entry per CDR3 protein. The top ten hold over 15% of the sample, which has 400,000 to 550,000 distinct CDR3 sequences, under 15% seen once. Study findings and constraints: Examination was confined to peripheral blood, excluding thyroid tissue. Among samples with persistent disease, TRBV28, TRBJ1-2 and TRBJ2-5 were favored.

With regard to this clonotype: Its antigen is still unknown.

This sample was shared with a second study, whose subject was T cells in Graves' hyperthyroidism and ophthalmopathy.

This receptor was taken from a woman younger than 45 with Graves disease. The chain has TRBV20-1 and TRBJ1-4, with a tentative D call TRBD1 (5 bases). This sample comprised peripheral blood mononuclear cells (PBMCs), obtained at new diagnosis, from a patient treated with antithyroid drugs. The CDR3 loop is CSAREQGGKLFF. The DNA of the CDR3 is TGCAGTGCTAGAGAGCAGGGCGGGAAACTGTTTTTT.